The 19 T cell receptor beta chains below were found in one sample sequenced in a study of T cell responses to AZD1222 COVID-19 vaccine. The table came from immunoSEQ multiplex PCR; TCRdb's copy has only in-frame clones and leaves some out. Among some 120,000 clones, roughly 87% were seen once, and the ten largest hold roughly 1.5%. Here the sequenced sample was peripheral blood, taken on day 0 of AZD1222 vaccination. The source is an adult in good health.

This chain connects TRBV14 to TRBJ2-7; D not certain. Germline loops: CDR1 SGHDN, CDR2 FVKESK. This CDR3 is 15 amino acids long. V gave up 2 bases and J gave up 4 bases, with 15 bases separating them. This chain's CDR3 is CASSQTRTNGYEQYF. The CDR3 nucleotides read TGTGCCAGCAGCCAAACCCGGACGAACGGGTACGAGCAGTACTTC. The whole variable domain, filled in from reference TRBV14 and TRBJ2-7, reads EAGVTQFPSHSVIEKGQTVTLRCDPISGHDNLYWYRRVMGKEIKFLLHFVKESKQDESGMPNNRFLAERTGGTYSTLKVQPAELEDSGVYFCASSQTRTNGYEQYFGPGTRLTVT.

DNA for the CDR3: TGTGCCAGCGGCGCCAGGCTGGGCTCCTACAATGAGCAGTTCTTC. Its protein product is CASGARLGSYNEQFF. The chain uses TRBV2 and TRBJ2-1; the D is unclear. Trimming took off 8 bases at V and 0 bases at J, with 14 bases between the two ends. Germline V gene data show CDR1 as SNHLY and CDR2 as FYNNEI. CDR3 size: 15 residues.

The chain couples TRBV6-9 to TRBJ1-5, with D possibly matching TRBD1 (5 bases). Germline-derived CDR1 and CDR2 are MNHGY and SVAAGI. V dropped 7 bases and J dropped 2 bases, with 24 bases sitting between them. The CDR3 sequence is 18 residues long. CDR3 coding DNA: TGTGCCAGCACCCACTGTATCTGGGGGATTGGGGGCAATCAGCCCCAGCATTTT. This gives the protein CASTHCIWGIGGNQPQHF.

CDR3 protein: CASSLRGGAYEQYF. The CDR3 nucleotides read TGTGCCAGCAGTTTGAGGGGGGGAGCCTACGAGCAGTACTTC. V and J are TRBV27 and TRBJ2-7; weak D call: TRBD2 (7 bases). CDR3 length: 14 amino acids. Germline lookup yields CDR1 MNHEY and CDR2 SMNVEV (reference sequence). V was cut by 3 bases and J by 2 bases, with 11 bases left in between.

The chain recombines TRBV9 with TRBJ1-5, with 7 bases aligning to TRBD1. CDR3 size: 15 residues. Losses at the gene ends were 3 bases for V and 2 bases for J; bases not matched to a gene: 5. CDR1 is SGDLS and CDR2 is YYNGEE in the germline V gene. The CDR3 DNA sequence: TGTGCCAGCAGCGCATCAGGGGGGGGCAATCAGCCCCAGCATTTT. Residues: CASSASGGGNQPQHF.

The V and J genes are TRBV21-1 and TRBJ2-1; the D segment call TRBD1 is taken from the table without a DNA check. TRBV21-1 is a pseudogene locus. This CDR3 has 15 amino acids. The CDR3 DNA sequence: TGTGCCAGCAGCACCGGGACAGGGGCCCACAATGAGCAGTTCTTC. This translates into CASSTGTGAHNEQFF.

This clone occurred once. V usage is TRBV29-1 and J usage is TRBJ1-1, with unresolved D. Germline V gene lookup returns CDR1 SQVTM and CDR2 ANQGSEA. CDR3 length: 10 residues. V lost 7 bases, J lost 5 bases, and 8 bases lay in between. The CDR3 nucleotides read TGCAGCGCCCCGGAGACTGAAGCTTTCTTT. Translated: CSAPETEAFF. The variable domain in full, completed from reference TRBV29-1 and TRBJ1-1, reads SAVISQKPSRDICQRGTSLTIQCQVDSQVTMMFWYRQQPGQSLTLIATANQGSEATYESGFVIDKFPISRPNLTFSTLTVSNMSPEDSSIYLCSAPETEAFFGQGTRLTVV.

V gene TRBV5-6 combines with J gene TRBJ2-2, with D perhaps assigned TRBD1 or TRBD2 (6 bases each). The V end was cut by 1 base, the J end by 4 bases, with 11 bases between. The CDR3 sequence is 15 residues long. Germline V gives CDR1 SGHDT, CDR2 YYEEEE. The CDR3 loop is CASSLRGRGTGELFF. CDR3 bases: TGTGCCAGCAGCTTGCGGGGGCGCGGCACCGGGGAGCTGTTTTTT.

J is TRBJ1-4 and V is TRBV28, with D unclear. Trimming shortened V by 4 bases and J by 0 bases, and 6 bases separated the two germline ends. The CDR3 totals 14 residues. Germline-derived CDR1 and CDR2 are MDHEN and SYDVKM. The CDR3 reads CASSSGATNEKLFF. In DNA form, the CDR3 reads TGTGCCAGCAGTTCCGGTGCAACTAATGAAAAACTGTTTTTT. The variable domain in full, completed from reference TRBV28 and TRBJ1-4, reads DVKVTQSSRYLVKRTGEKVFLECVQDMDHENMFWYRQDPGLGLRLIYFSYDVKMKEKGDIPEGYSVSREKKERFSLILESASTNQTSMYLCASSSGATNEKLFFGSGTQLSVL.

The V gene is TRBV15, the J gene TRBJ1-6, with 9 bases lining up with TRBD1. Per germline, CDR1 LNHNV and CDR2 YYDKDF (reference sequence). With 11 bases clipped from V and 10 bases from J, the junction kept 12 bases outside the gene matches. This CDR3 spans 14 amino acids. Here the CDR3 DNA reads TGTGCCGCCTCCGGGACAGGGAACGGATCACCCCTCCACTTT. Translation: CAASGTGNGSPLHF. The entire variable domain, with the rest obtained from reference TRBV15 and TRBJ1-6, is as follows: DAMVIQNPRYQVTQFGKPVTLSCSQTLNHNVMYWYQQKSSQAPKLLFHYYDKDFNNEADTPDNFQSRRPNTSFCFLDIRSPGLGDTAMYLCAASGTGNGSPLHFGNGTRLTVT.

The gene calls are TRBV4-1 and TRBJ1-2, with 9 nucleotides matching TRBD1. The CDR3 has 15 amino acids. Germline assignment: CDR1 MGHRA and CDR2 YSYEKL. Trimming took 3 bases from V and 7 from J; bases not matched to a gene: 9. CDR3 coding DNA: TGCGCCAGCAGCCAGGGACAGGGAGGGTTACGTGGCTACACCTTC. This gives the protein CASSQGQGGLRGYTF.

The chain recombines TRBV12-3 or TRBV12-4 with TRBJ1-1; D unclear. V dropped 2 bases and J dropped 1 base, with 5 bases sitting between them. The length of the CDR3 is 13 residues. The DNA of the CDR3 is TGTGCCAGCAGTTTATATGAGAACACTGAAGCTTTCTTT. This codes for CASSLYENTEAFF.

The chain joins TRBV20-1 to TRBJ2-1; TRBD2 matches 8 bases. The length of the CDR3 is 13 residues. CDR1 is DFQATT, CDR2 SNEGSKA, per germline (reference sequence). Trimming removed 3 bases from V and 9 bases from J; junction bases left unmatched: 7. The CDR3: CSASRAGVSEQFF. DNA of the CDR3: TGCAGTGCTAGTAGAGCGGGGGTTTCTGAGCAGTTCTTC.

This chain uses TRBV5-4 with TRBJ2-7, with 7 bases fitting TRBD2. The CDR3 is made up of 14 amino acids. Trimming took 10 bases from V and 0 from J; bases not matched to a gene: 10. In germline, CDR1 is SGHNT, CDR2 YYREEE (reference sequence). CDR3 sequence: CALATGGSSYEQYF. The CDR3 DNA sequence: TGTGCCCTCGCCACGGGGGGTAGCTCCTACGAGCAGTACTTC.

This clone was detected once. V is TRBV10-3 and J is TRBJ1-2, with a possible D match to TRBD1 (5 bases). Deletions cut 2 bases from V and 1 base from J, with 14 bases between. Germline CDR1 ENHRY, CDR2 SYGVKD. The CDR3 is made up of 16 amino acids. CDR3 amino acids: CAISERAGQNNYGYTF. CDR3 DNA: TGTGCCATCAGTGAGAGGGCAGGGCAGAATAACTATGGCTACACCTTC.

This chain joins TRBV27 and TRBJ1-2, with D hard to call. This CDR3 has 12 residues. CDR1 and CDR2 (germline): MNHEY, SMNVEV (reference sequence). V was pared by 5 bases and J by 5 bases, with 9 bases between. In nucleotides, the CDR3 is TGTGCCAGCAGTATGGGTCCTTATGGCTACACCTTC. It encodes CASSMGPYGYTF.

This clone was recorded once. The chain employs TRBV2 and TRBJ2-3; either TRBD1 or TRBD2 may supply D (5 bases each). CDR1 and CDR2 (germline): SNHLY, FYNNEI. Trimming pared 4 bases from V and 3 bases from J, leaving 11 bases between. The CDR3 loop spans 14 amino acids. This CDR3 reads CASSVGGKTDTQYF. The CDR3 nucleotides are TGTGCCAGCAGTGTTGGGGGTAAGACAGATACGCAGTATTTT.

V is TRBV28 and J is TRBJ1-2; no reliable D call. Germline V lookup: CDR1 MDHEN, CDR2 SYDVKM. The V gene lost 6 bases and the J gene lost 6 bases, with 11 bases spanning the gap. The length of the CDR3 is 12 residues. The CDR3 region is CASRTLPNGYTF. CDR3 DNA: TGTGCCAGCAGGACCCTTCCCAATGGCTACACCTTC.

The chain joins TRBV5-1 to TRBJ2-1; 9 nucleotides align to TRBD1. The J segment lost 4 bases and the V segment lost 5 bases, leaving 7 bases of the junction unmatched. Germline lookup yields CDR1 SGHRS and CDR2 YFSETQ. The CDR3 extends over 15 amino acids. The CDR3 loop is CASSPGTGTYNEQFF. CDR3 DNA sequence: TGCGCCAGCAGTCCCGGGACAGGGACATACAATGAGCAGTTCTTC. The full variable domain, with the rest looked up from reference TRBV5-1 and TRBJ2-1, is KAGVTQTPRYLIKTRGQQVTLSCSPISGHRSVSWYQQTPGQGLQFLFEYFSETQRNKGNFPGRFSGRQFSNSRSEMNVSTLELGDSALYLCASSPGTGTYNEQFFGPGTRLTVL.